This is a list of T cell receptor beta chains from one sample in a study of T cell responses to AZD1222 COVID-19 vaccine. The data were produced by immunoSEQ multiplex PCR, yet TCRdb's version contains in-frame clones alone and is incomplete. The sample shows about 130,000 clones, approximately 85% of them seen only once. The sample in question was peripheral blood, obtained on day 0 of MenACWY control vaccination. The receptors were gathered from an adult in good health. The CDR3 runs from the conserved cysteine through the conserved F or W. The order of the fields is D gene, clone size, J gene, V gene, CDR3 DNA, CDR3 protein. The D gene is left open where the match is weak. The size of a clone is reported for some rows only, either as once, few or many, or as a class for expanded clones.

D: .; size: .; J: TRBJ1-5; V: TRBV4-1; DNA: TGCGCCAGCAGCCAAGTTGGGCAGCCCCAGCATTTT; CDR3: CASSQVGQPQHF
D: .; size: .; J: TRBJ1-2; V: TRBV28; DNA: TGTGCCAGCAGTTGGAGGCAGGGACGGGGCTACACCTTC; CDR3: CASSWRQGRGYTF
D: .; size: .; J: TRBJ1-1; V: TRBV6-5; DNA: TGTGCCAGCAGGACCTGGGGGGCTGAAGCTTTCTTT; CDR3: CASRTWGAEAFF
D: .; size: .; J: TRBJ1-2; V: TRBV6-5; DNA: TGTGCCAGCAGTTACGAGGGGTTTGGCTACACCTTC; CDR3: CASSYEGFGYTF
D: .; size: .; J: TRBJ1-6; V: TRBV6-6; DNA: TGTGCCAGCAGTTACGTAGGGCAGCTTAATTCACCCCTCCACTTT; CDR3: CASSYVGQLNSPLHF
D: TRBD2; size: .; J: TRBJ2-7; V: TRBV19; DNA: TGTGCCAGTAGTAGGAGTAGCGGGGGTACCTACGAGCAGTACTTC; CDR3: CASSRSSGGTYEQYF
D: .; size: .; J: TRBJ1-4; V: TRBV5-1; DNA: TGCGCCAGTTCCCGAGGGGGGGCAGCAACTAATGAAAAACTGTTTTTT; CDR3: CASSRGGAATNEKLFF
D: .; size: few; J: TRBJ1-3; V: TRBV3-1/TRBV3-2; DNA: TGTGCCAGCAGCCAGGGCAGGGCTGGAAACACCATATATTTT; CDR3: CASSQGRAGNTIYF
D: TRBD2; size: .; J: TRBJ2-2; V: TRBV30; DNA: TGTGCCTGGACCGGGGGGGGCAGCGGGGAGCTGTTTTTT; CDR3: CAWTGGGSGELFF
D: .; size: .; J: TRBJ1-5; V: TRBV5-5; DNA: TGTGCCAGCAGCTTTACAGGGAATAGCAATCAGCCCCAGCATTTT; CDR3: CASSFTGNSNQPQHF
D: TRBD1; size: .; J: TRBJ1-2; V: TRBV19; DNA: TGTGCCAGTGGGAGACAGGGAAGGTATGGCTACACCTTC; CDR3: CASGRQGRYGYTF
D: TRBD2; size: once; J: TRBJ2-1; V: TRBV7-2; DNA: TGTGCCAGCAGCTATCGGACTAGCGGGAGCGATGAGCAGTTCTTC; CDR3: CASSYRTSGSDEQFF
D: .; size: .; J: TRBJ2-7; V: TRBV20-1; DNA: TGCAGTGCTAGTAAACTTCCCCCTTACGAGCAGTACTTC; CDR3: CSASKLPPYEQYF
D: .; size: few; J: TRBJ2-5; V: TRBV2; DNA: TGTGCCAGCAGTCAGGACAGCCTGGGGACCCAGTACTTC; CDR3: CASSQDSLGTQYF
D: .; size: .; J: TRBJ2-7; V: TRBV5-6; DNA: TGTGCCAGCAGCCTGGGCTACGAGCAGTACTTC; CDR3: CASSLGYEQYF
D: TRBD2; size: .; J: TRBJ2-2; V: TRBV5-6; DNA: TGTGCCAGCAGCTTGATACTAGCGGCGAACACCGGGGAGCTGTTTTTT; CDR3: CASSLILAANTGELFF
D: TRBD1; size: .; J: TRBJ1-5; V: TRBV6-6; DNA: TGTGCCAGCAAGGCGGGGGACAGACATCAGCCCCAGCATTTT; CDR3: CASKAGDRHQPQHF
D: TRBD1; size: .; J: TRBJ1-4; V: TRBV5-5; DNA: TGTGCCAGCGCAGGGGGAAATGAAAAACTGTTTTTT; CDR3: CASAGGNEKLFF
D: .; size: .; J: TRBJ2-1; V: TRBV18; DNA: TGTGCCAGCTCCGGGGGCGGCCGTATCTCCTACAATGAGCAGTTCTTC; CDR3: CASSGGGRISYNEQFF
D: .; size: .; J: TRBJ2-5; V: TRBV24-1; DNA: TGTGCCACCAGTGATGGGGGACCGGAGACCCAGTACTTC; CDR3: CATSDGGPETQYF
D: .; size: once; J: TRBJ1-4; V: TRBV4-2; DNA: TGTGCCAGCAGCCAATCTACAGGGAGTGCTAATGAAAAACTGTTTTTT; CDR3: CASSQSTGSANEKLFF
D: TRBD2; size: .; J: TRBJ2-7; V: TRBV27; DNA: TGTGCCAGCAGTTCAGGCGGGAGTGGCTACGAGCAGTACTTC; CDR3: CASSSGGSGYEQYF
D: .; size: .; J: TRBJ2-2; V: TRBV6-2/TRBV6-3; DNA: TGTGCCAGCAGTTACCCAGAACTCACCGGGGAGCTGTTTTTT; CDR3: CASSYPELTGELFF
D: .; size: .; J: TRBJ2-3; V: TRBV2; DNA: TGTGCCAGCAGTGGAGAAACAGATACGCAGTATTTT; CDR3: CASSGETDTQYF
D: .; size: few; J: TRBJ2-3; V: TRBV7-9; DNA: TGTGCCAGCAGCTTAGCGGGATCAGATACGCAGTATTTT; CDR3: CASSLAGSDTQYF
D: TRBD1; size: .; J: TRBJ2-7; V: TRBV5-1; DNA: TGCGCCAGCAGCTTGGACTGGGACAGGGGTAGCTCCTACGAGCAGTACTTC; CDR3: CASSLDWDRGSSYEQYF
D: .; size: .; J: TRBJ2-3; V: TRBV6-5; DNA: TGTGCCAGCAGGAGGGACGGCACAGATACGCAGTATTTT; CDR3: CASRRDGTDTQYF
D: .; size: .; J: TRBJ1-3; V: TRBV3-1/TRBV3-2; DNA: TGTGCCAGCAGCCAAGAAAAACCAGTGGGTGGAAACACCATATATTTT; CDR3: CASSQEKPVGGNTIYF
D: .; size: .; J: TRBJ2-1; V: TRBV6-2/TRBV6-3; DNA: TGTGCCAGCAGTTACCCGACTGGGGGCTCCTACAATGAGCAGTTCTTC; CDR3: CASSYPTGGSYNEQFF
D: .; size: .; J: TRBJ1-1; V: TRBV28; DNA: TGTGCCAGCAGTTCCAGGGAGTTCCGGGGCACTGAAGCTTTCTTT; CDR3: CASSSREFRGTEAFF
D: .; size: .; J: TRBJ2-2; V: TRBV18; DNA: TGTGCCAGCTCACCTGGGCGATTGGAGATCTCCGGGGAGCTGTTTTTT; CDR3: CASSPGRLEISGELFF
D: TRBD1; size: .; J: TRBJ2-7; V: TRBV27; DNA: TGTGCCAGCCGCTTCGACAGGGTTGGGTCCTACGAGCAGTACTTC; CDR3: CASRFDRVGSYEQYF
D: .; size: .; J: TRBJ1-5; V: TRBV7-2; DNA: TGTGCCAGCAGCTTAGGCACATCTCGCTATCAGCCCCAGCATTTT; CDR3: CASSLGTSRYQPQHF
D: .; size: .; J: TRBJ2-1; V: TRBV3-1/TRBV3-2; DNA: TGTGCCAGCAGAACTAAGGCCGGTGAGCAGTTCTTC; CDR3: CASRTKAGEQFF
D: .; size: .; J: TRBJ2-7; V: TRBV10-2; DNA: TGCGCCAGCAGTGAGTTCGAGCGAGGATTGAACTACGAGCAGTACTTC; CDR3: CASSEFERGLNYEQYF
D: .; size: .; J: TRBJ2-3; V: TRBV3-1/TRBV3-2; DNA: TGTGCCAGCTCCCTAGGGGGGCGTACAGATACGCAGTATTTT; CDR3: CASSLGGRTDTQYF
D: .; size: once; J: TRBJ2-2; V: TRBV9; DNA: TGTGCCAGCAGCGCCCACAGGGTTGCGAACACCGGGGAGCTGTTTTTT; CDR3: CASSAHRVANTGELFF
D: TRBD1; size: .; J: TRBJ1-5; V: TRBV24-1; DNA: TGTGCCACCAGTGGGGGACAGGGGGACATTCAGCCCCAGCATTTT; CDR3: CATSGGQGDIQPQHF
D: .; size: few; J: TRBJ2-1; V: TRBV2; DNA: TGTGCCAGCAGTCAAACCGGGACCTTTTACAATGAGCAGTTCTTC; CDR3: CASSQTGTFYNEQFF
D: TRBD2; size: .; J: TRBJ2-7; V: TRBV5-1; DNA: TGCGCCAGCAGCTGGCGGGGTAGCGGGGGCTCCTACGAGCAGTACTTC; CDR3: CASSWRGSGGSYEQYF
D: TRBD2; size: once; J: TRBJ2-7; V: TRBV10-1; DNA: TGCGCCAGCAGTCTGACTAGCGGACCGCCTGGCGAGCAGTACTTC; CDR3: CASSLTSGPPGEQYF
D: .; size: .; J: TRBJ2-7; V: TRBV28; DNA: TGTGCCAGCAGTTTGGCCCGGACAGCGTCCTACGAGCAGTACTTC; CDR3: CASSLARTASYEQYF
D: TRBD1; size: .; J: TRBJ2-7; V: TRBV28; DNA: TGTGCCAGCACGAGGGCATCAGGACAGGGGGCAAAATACGAGCAGTACTTC; CDR3: CASTRASGQGAKYEQYF
D: .; size: .; J: TRBJ1-6; V: TRBV5-6; DNA: TGTGCCAGCAGCTTGGGACAACCCAGGTATAATTCACCCCTCCACTTT; CDR3: CASSLGQPRYNSPLHF
D: .; size: .; J: TRBJ2-5; V: TRBV19; DNA: TGTGCCAGTAGTATTACAGGAACCCAAGAGACCCAGTACTTC; CDR3: CASSITGTQETQYF
D: .; size: .; J: TRBJ1-6; V: TRBV19; DNA: TGTGCCACCCAGGGTGCCCTTAATTCACCCCTCCACTTT; CDR3: CATQGALNSPLHF
D: .; size: few; J: TRBJ1-1; V: TRBV6-5; DNA: TGTGCCAGCAGACCTACAGGGTTGGGCACTGAAGCTTTCTTT; CDR3: CASRPTGLGTEAFF
D: TRBD1; size: .; J: TRBJ1-6; V: TRBV27; DNA: TGTGCCAGCAGTTTATCAGGGGGCAGTTCACCCCTCCACTTT; CDR3: CASSLSGGSSPLHF
D: .; size: .; J: TRBJ1-4; V: TRBV27; DNA: TGTGCCAGCAGTATCGGAGGGTTCAGTAATGAAAAACTGTTTTTT; CDR3: CASSIGGFSNEKLFF
D: .; size: .; J: TRBJ1-6; V: TRBV28; DNA: TGTGCCAGCATTCAGGAAGGGCCTCCATCGGCCCTCCACTTT; CDR3: CASIQEGPPSALHF
D: .; size: .; J: TRBJ2-7; V: TRBV18; DNA: TGTGCCAGCTCACCTAGCCGGTCCTACGAGCAGTACTTC; CDR3: CASSPSRSYEQYF
D: TRBD2; size: .; J: TRBJ2-3; V: TRBV19; DNA: TGTGCCACTACTAGCGGGGCGTTCACAGATACGCAGTATTTT; CDR3: CATTSGAFTDTQYF
D: .; size: .; J: TRBJ1-1; V: TRBV20-1; DNA: TGCAGTGCTAGAGATCACCCTGAAGCTTTCTTT; CDR3: CSARDHPEAFF
D: .; size: .; J: TRBJ1-6; V: TRBV19; DNA: TGTGCCAGTAGTATACGGGGACCAATGCCACCCCTCCACTTT; CDR3: CASSIRGPMPPLHF
D: TRBD2; size: .; J: TRBJ2-3; V: TRBV11-2; DNA: TGTGCCAGCAGCTTAGGACTAGCAAGAGATACGCAGTATTTT; CDR3: CASSLGLARDTQYF